The subject of this entry is one T cell receptor (beta chain). The antigen remains unidentified. Ligated cDNA underwent four rounds of PCR with nested alpha and beta constant region primers and SP2. Blood and skin TCR RNA was reverse transcribed with alpha and beta constant primers. TCRdb re-analysed the 5' RACE reads in MiXCR, keeping a single row per CDR3 protein. The top ten hold roughly 9.7% of the sample, which has roughly 62,000 distinct CDR3 sequences, about 7% seen once. The library had UMIs added by 3' ligation of an oligonucleotide to TCR cDNA. Unsorted total RNA, 1 to 1000 ng, was DNase treated before reverse transcription. The data are from a study of naive and memory T cell subsets. Regarding the study as a whole: The RNA method is potentially sensitive to activation and differentiation changes.

The receptor was derived from a male donor in good health.

CDR3 amino acids: CASRPGQENTGELFF. The CDR3, as DNA: TGTGCCAGCAGACCGGGACAGGAGAACACCGGGGAGCTGTTTTTT. The chain is built from TRBV12-3 or TRBV12-4 and TRBJ2-2, with 8 nucleotides matching TRBD1. The CDR3 runs to 15 residues. V was clipped by 6 bases and J by 1 base; unmatched bases: 4.